This T cell receptor beta chain was sequenced during a study of T cell repertoires in cytomegalovirus infection. From the reads, TCRdb called clonotypes with MiXCR, one entry per CDR3 protein. The data hold roughly 350,000 distinct CDR3 sequences, with about a third observed a single time. Details on this clonotype: The antigen is not known.

J gave up 3 bases and V 0 bases, and 11 bases lay outside the gene matches. This CDR3 is built from 19 residues. CDR1 is KGHDR, CDR2 SFDVKD, per germline. This TCR was recovered from a human donor in good health (CMV status not recorded). Some clones in this sample may be carry-over from other donors' samples. This sample comprised cultured PBMCs, obtained from culture after CMV antigen stimulation. The rearrangement joins TRBV24-1 to TRBJ2-2, with 8 bases that match TRBD2. The chain's CDR3 is CATSDLRRGGPRDTGELFF. The CDR3 coding sequence is TGTGCCACCAGTGATTTGCGACGGGGGGGCCCGAGGGACACCGGGGAGCTGTTTTTT.